Listed here are 9 T cell receptor beta chains from one sample, sequenced in a study of blood T cells in healthy people across ages (dated by TCRdb to 2015 to 2017). The library relied on 5' RACE. Sequencing was performed on an Illumina HiSeq 2500. A second PCR of roughly 6 to 11 cycles was run with a J-beta primer mix and a sample-barcoded 5' primer. The public reads were run again by TCRdb, first through fastp at Q25 and then through MiXCR, and only productive beta chains were kept. Each CDR3 protein gets just one entry, which takes the most common genes and DNA from the rows behind it. In this sample the table shows about 690,000 distinct CDR3 sequences, approximately 40% of which occur a single time. The top ten clonotypes cover around 30% of the sample. Sample: blood. Source of these receptors: a man at least 80 years old in good health.

The chain couples TRBV19 to TRBJ2-3; 8 bases are shared with TRBD1. Looked up from germline, CDR1 is LNHDA and CDR2 is SQIVND (reference sequence). V lost 3 bases and J lost 2; bases outside the gene matches: 7. The CDR3 loop spans 16 amino acids. CDR3: CASSIRRTGSTDTQYF. CDR3 nucleotides: TGTGCCAGTAGTATCCGACGGACAGGGTCCACAGATACGCAGTATTTT.

The rearrangement links TRBV6-2 or TRBV6-3 to TRBJ2-4; 15 bases match TRBD2. With 7 bases clipped from V and 3 bases from J, the junction kept 7 bases outside the gene matches. Germline V gene data show CDR1 as MNHEY and CDR2 as SVGEGT. The CDR3 is made up of 17 amino acids. The CDR3 nucleotides read TGTGCCAGCAACGGACTAGCGGGGGGGCTCGTCAAAAACATTCAGTACTTC. Its translation is CASNGLAGGLVKNIQYF.

This clonotype has ten or more counts. This chain uses TRBV7-2 with TRBJ1-3, with TRBD1 as a possible D gene (6 bases). From germline, CDR1 is SGHTA and CDR2 FQGNSA. This CDR3 is built from 17 residues. Trimming left V 0 bases short and J 0 bases short, with 12 bases between. The CDR3 loop reads CASSLATGMSSGNTIYF. CDR3 coding DNA: TGTGCCAGCAGCTTAGCAACAGGGATGAGCTCTGGAAACACCATATATTTT.

This clonotype has a handful of counts. V and J are TRBV4-3 and TRBJ1-6; D is unclear. Trimming took 4 bases from V and 7 from J, leaving 11 bases between them. Germline lookup yields CDR1 LGHNA and CDR2 YSLEER. The length of the CDR3 is 14 residues. The CDR3 nucleotides read TGCGCCAGCAGCCGATTAAGTCCCAATTCACCCCTCCACTTT. It encodes CASSRLSPNSPLHF.

The table lists this clonotype with a few counts. This sequence joins TRBV28 and TRBJ2-5; 11 positions agree with TRBD2. Per germline, CDR1 MDHEN and CDR2 SYDVKM. Trimming at V came to 6 bases and at J to 2 bases, leaving 8 bases not matched to a gene. The CDR3 runs 16 residues. The CDR3 nucleotides are TGTGCCAGCAGCCTTCATATAGCGGGAGGGCAAGAGACCCAGTACTTC. It specifies CASSLHIAGGQETQYF. The variable domain in full, with the rest retrieved from reference TRBV28 and TRBJ2-5, is DVKVTQSSRYLVKRTGEKVFLECVQDMDHENMFWYRQDPGLGLRLIYFSYDVKMKEKGDIPEGYSVSREKKERFSLILESASTNQTSMYLCASSLHIAGGQETQYFGPGTRLLVL.

This clonotype has more than one count but fewer than ten. The chain uses TRBV2 and TRBJ1-5; D gene ambiguous. V was pared by 4 bases and J by 3 bases, with 7 bases between. CDR3 length equals 13 residues. CDR1 SNHLY and CDR2 FYNNEI come from the germline V gene. The CDR3: CASSAQTNQPQHF. The CDR3 nucleotides read TGTGCCAGCAGTGCTCAGACCAATCAGCCCCAGCATTTT.

The chain employs TRBV3-1 and TRBJ2-5, with D perhaps TRBD2 (6 bases). Trimming shortened V by 0 bases and J by 4 bases, and 9 bases separated the two germline ends. There are 14 residues in the CDR3. CDR1 is LGHDT and CDR2 is YNNKEL in the germline V gene (reference sequence). The CDR3 nucleotides read TGTGCCAGCAGCCAAGAATCCGGGAGAGAGACCCAGTACTTC. Translated, it gives CASSQESGRETQYF.

This clonotype has a single count. The junction and the germline gene differ at one end; a read error may be behind it. The rearrangement uses TRBV4-2 and TRBJ2-1; 8 positions match TRBD2. The length of the CDR3 is 15 residues. Germline CDR1 reads LGHNA; CDR2 reads YNFKEQ. The CDR3 DNA follows: TGTGCCAGCAGCCCGACCGCCGGGGGGGCCAATGGGCAGTTCTTC. Translating gives CASSPTAGGANGQFF.

DNA for the CDR3: TGTGCCAGCGATCGGACAGGCACCAATCAGCCCCAGCATTTT. It specifies CASDRTGTNQPQHF. The chain uses TRBV9 and TRBJ1-5, with 7 nucleotides matching TRBD1. Germline CDR1 SGDLS, CDR2 YYNGEE. The CDR3 runs 14 residues. The J segment lost 3 bases and the V segment lost 7 bases, leaving 7 bases of the junction unmatched.